Described below is a single TCR beta chain sequence and its context. Its antigen is not known. Trimming took 2 bases from V and 7 from J, leaving 14 bases between them. The CDR3 is 15 amino acids. The V gene's germline CDR1 is MNHEY and CDR2 SMNVEV (reference sequence). Sorted CD4+ subsets: naive, central memory, regulatory, stem cell-like memory (CD45RO/CCR7/CD25/CD127/CD95/CD27 panel). This specimen comes from a study of beta chain features in type 1 diabetes. Study observations and caveats: All four CD4+ subsets from Type 1 diabetes patients carried moderately but significantly shorter TCRB CDR3s.

What was sequenced were expressed TCRB transcripts, since all of the isolated RNA had been reverse transcribed. Sequencing was performed with immunoSEQ multiplex PCR; in TCRdb, only in-frame clones are kept and a portion is missing. The table shows 400,000 to 550,000 clones, with roughly 10% occurring only once. The receptor's source is a young woman in good health. Sequencing was done on a sample of naive CD4+ T cells from blood. V usage is TRBV27 and J usage is TRBJ1-4; D remains unclear. For the CDR3, the DNA is TGTGCCAGCAGTTTAGGCCTCGACCGGGGTGAAAAACTGTTTTTT. It yields the protein CASSLGLDRGEKLFF.